The present T cell receptor (beta chain) was sequenced within a study of radiotherapy plus CTLA-4 blockade in lung cancer. Study conclusions and caveats: The study found tumor-derived TCR clones expanded in blood after radiotherapy plus ipilimumab.

Sequencing was performed with immunoSEQ multiplex PCR; in TCRdb, only in-frame clones are kept and a portion is missing. The sample contains roughly 32,000 clones, approximately 70% of which appear only once. People whose metastatic non-small-cell lung cancer was chemo-refractory got focal radiation along with CTLA-4 blockade by ipilimumab. Germline V CDR1 and CDR2: MGHRA, YSYEKL. This CDR3 region has 16 residues. V lost 3 bases and J lost 7; bases outside the gene matches: 11. With regard to this clone: Its specificity is unknown.

This specimen was peripheral blood, taken from a patient treated with radiotherapy plus ipilimumab. The clonotype originates from a human donor with non-small cell lung cancer who had stable disease on radiotherapy plus ipilimumab. The genes are TRBV4-1 and TRBJ1-3, with TRBD1 identical over 8 bases. The CDR3 sequence is CASSQSTAGGSNTIYF. The DNA of the CDR3 is TGCGCCAGCAGCCAGAGCACGGCAGGGGGCTCTAACACCATATATTTT.